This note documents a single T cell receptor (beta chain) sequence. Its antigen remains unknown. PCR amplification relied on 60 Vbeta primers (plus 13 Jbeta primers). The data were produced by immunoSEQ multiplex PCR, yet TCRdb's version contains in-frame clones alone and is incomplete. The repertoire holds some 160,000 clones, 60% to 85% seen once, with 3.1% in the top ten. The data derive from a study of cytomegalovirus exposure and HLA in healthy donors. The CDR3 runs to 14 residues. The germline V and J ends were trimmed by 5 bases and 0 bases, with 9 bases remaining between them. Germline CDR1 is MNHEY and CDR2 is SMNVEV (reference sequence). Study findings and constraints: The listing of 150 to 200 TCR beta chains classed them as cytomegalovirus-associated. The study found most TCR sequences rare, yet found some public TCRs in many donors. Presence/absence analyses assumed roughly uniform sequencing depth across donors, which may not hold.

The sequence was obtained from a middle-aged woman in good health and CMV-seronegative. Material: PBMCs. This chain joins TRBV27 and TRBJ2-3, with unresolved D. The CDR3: CASSTLTSTDTQYF. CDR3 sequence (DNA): TGTGCCAGCAGTACCCTGACTAGCACAGATACGCAGTATTTT.